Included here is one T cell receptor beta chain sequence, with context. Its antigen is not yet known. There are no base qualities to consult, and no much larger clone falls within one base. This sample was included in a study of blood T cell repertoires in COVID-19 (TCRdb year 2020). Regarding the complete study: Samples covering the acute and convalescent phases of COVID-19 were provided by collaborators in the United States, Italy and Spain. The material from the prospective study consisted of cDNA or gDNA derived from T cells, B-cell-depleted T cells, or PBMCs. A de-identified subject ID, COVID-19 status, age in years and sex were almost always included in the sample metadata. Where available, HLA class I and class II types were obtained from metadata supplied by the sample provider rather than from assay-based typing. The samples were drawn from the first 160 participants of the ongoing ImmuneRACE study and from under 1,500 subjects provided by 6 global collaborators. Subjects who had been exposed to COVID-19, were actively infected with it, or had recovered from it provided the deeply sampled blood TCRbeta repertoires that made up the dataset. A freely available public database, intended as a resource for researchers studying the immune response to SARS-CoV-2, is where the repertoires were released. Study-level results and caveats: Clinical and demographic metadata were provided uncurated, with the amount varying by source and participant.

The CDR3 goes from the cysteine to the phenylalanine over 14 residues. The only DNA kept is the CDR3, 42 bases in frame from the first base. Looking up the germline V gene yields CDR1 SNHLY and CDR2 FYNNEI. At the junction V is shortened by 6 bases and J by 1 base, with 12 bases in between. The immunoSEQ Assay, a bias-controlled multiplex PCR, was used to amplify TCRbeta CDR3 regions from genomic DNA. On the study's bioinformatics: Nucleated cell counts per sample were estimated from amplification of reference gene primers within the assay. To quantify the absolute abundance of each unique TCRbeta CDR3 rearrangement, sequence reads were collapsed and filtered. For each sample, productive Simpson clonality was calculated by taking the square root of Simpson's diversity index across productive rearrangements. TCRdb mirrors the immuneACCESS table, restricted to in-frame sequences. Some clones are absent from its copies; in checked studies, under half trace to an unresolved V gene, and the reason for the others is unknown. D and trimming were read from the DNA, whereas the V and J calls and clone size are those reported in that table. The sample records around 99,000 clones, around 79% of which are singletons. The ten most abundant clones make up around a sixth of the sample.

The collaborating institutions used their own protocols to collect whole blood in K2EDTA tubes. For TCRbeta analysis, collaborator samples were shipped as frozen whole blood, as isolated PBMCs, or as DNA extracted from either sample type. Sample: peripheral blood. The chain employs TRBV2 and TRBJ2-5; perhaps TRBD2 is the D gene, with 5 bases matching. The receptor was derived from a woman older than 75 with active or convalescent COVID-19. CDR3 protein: CASSKTSAQETQYF. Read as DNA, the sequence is TGTGCCAGCAGCAAAACTAGTGCCCAAGAGACCCAGTACTTC.